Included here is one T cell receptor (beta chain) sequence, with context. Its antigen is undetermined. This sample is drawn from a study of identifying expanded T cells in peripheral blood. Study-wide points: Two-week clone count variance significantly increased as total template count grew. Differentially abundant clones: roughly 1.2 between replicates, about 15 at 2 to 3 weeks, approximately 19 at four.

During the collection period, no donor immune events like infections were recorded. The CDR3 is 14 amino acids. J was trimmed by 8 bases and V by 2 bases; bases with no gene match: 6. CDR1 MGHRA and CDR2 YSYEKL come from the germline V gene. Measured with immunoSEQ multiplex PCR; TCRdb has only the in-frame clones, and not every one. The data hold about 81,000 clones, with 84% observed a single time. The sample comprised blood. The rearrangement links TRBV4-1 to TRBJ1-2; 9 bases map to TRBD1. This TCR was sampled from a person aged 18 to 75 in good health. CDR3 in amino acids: CASSQYRDRDGYTF. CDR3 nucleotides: TGCGCCAGCAGCCAATACCGGGACAGGGACGGCTACACCTTC.